Shown below are 22 T cell receptor beta chains from a single sample sequenced in a study of T cells in Graves' hyperthyroidism and ophthalmopathy. TCR beta CDR3 sequences were amplified from RNA transcripts. The study used the HTBI primer set for a first-round RT-PCR of the TCR CDR3. Each CDR3 protein gets one entry after TCRdb re-called the multiplex PCR reads with MiXCR. The data contain approximately 360,000 distinct CDR3 sequences, 15% to 18% of them singletons. The sample was blood. The receptors were sampled from a woman aged 18-29 years with Graves' hyperthyroidism that later progressed to Graves' ophthalmopathy.

A few counts support this clonotype. This rearrangement joins TRBV20-1 to TRBJ2-1; TRBD2 matches 9 bases. Germline CDR1 and CDR2: DFQATT and SNEGSKA (reference sequence). The ends lost 3 bases at V and 4 bases at J; junction bases unmatched: 7. The CDR3 length is 15 residues. The DNA for the CDR3 is TGCAGTGCTAGCGCTCTAGCGGGACTGTACAATGAGCAGTTCTTC. This encodes CSASALAGLYNEQFF.

This clonotype was seen ten or more times. This sequence joins TRBV6-1 and TRBJ1-2, with unresolved D. The V gene lost 0 bases and the J gene lost 5 bases, with 13 bases spanning the gap. CDR3 size: 15 residues. Germline-derived CDR1 and CDR2 are MNHNS and SASEGT. The chain's CDR3 is CASSEADPRGYGYTF. CDR3 coding DNA: TGTGCCAGCAGTGAAGCCGATCCCCGAGGGTATGGCTACACCTTC.

This clonotype was picked up many times. The chain combines TRBV7-8 with TRBJ2-5; no definite D call. CDR1 is SGHVS and CDR2 is FQNEAQ in the germline V gene. The CDR3 runs to 14 residues. Trimming took off 1 base at V and 5 bases at J, with 11 bases between the two ends. The CDR3 region has the DNA TGTGCCAGCAGCTTAGAGACTTGGGCTGAGACCCAGTACTTC. Encoded protein: CASSLETWAETQYF.

This clonotype was detected many times. The rearrangement links TRBV28 to TRBJ2-3; a weak D match, TRBD1 (5 bases). The CDR3 loop spans 16 amino acids. Germline values: CDR1 MDHEN, CDR2 SYDVKM. The V end was cut by 5 bases, the J end by 3 bases, with 18 bases between. The CDR3 coding sequence is TGTGCCAGCAGTGCGAGACAGTCCCCAAGGACAGATACGCAGTATTTT. As protein: CASSARQSPRTDTQYF.

Many counts were recorded for this clonotype. CDR3 protein: CATGAGGQYEQYF. The CDR3 nucleotides read TGTGCCACGGGCGCGGGAGGACAGTACGAGCAGTACTTC. The V gene is TRBV7-8, the J gene TRBJ2-7; 8 nucleotides agree with TRBD2. V was pared by 10 bases and J by 4 bases, with 9 bases of the junction left unmatched. Looked up from germline, CDR1 is SGHVS and CDR2 is FQNEAQ. This CDR3 region has 13 residues. The full variable domain, with the rest looked up from reference TRBV7-8 and TRBJ2-7, is GAGVSQSPRYKVAKRGQDVALRCDPISGHVSLFWYQQALGQGPEFLTYFQNEAQLDKSGLPSDRFFAERPEGSVSTLKIQRTQQEDSAVYLCATGAGGQYEQYFGPGTRLTVT.

This clonotype was picked up many times. The chain uses TRBV3-1 and TRBJ1-2; D uncertain. The germline gives CDR1 LGHDT, CDR2 YNNKEL (reference sequence). Between the trimmed V and J ends, which lost 1 base and 2 bases, there was a span of 11 bases. This CDR3 has 15 residues. DNA for the CDR3: TGTGCCAGCAGCCAAGGTGGGGTGGGGAACTATGGCTACACCTTC. It is translated as CASSQGGVGNYGYTF.

This clonotype was observed at least ten times. This chain links TRBV5-5 with TRBJ2-1, with 12 positions matching TRBD2. Germline V gene lookup returns CDR1 SGHKS and CDR2 YYEKEE (reference sequence). The junction had 7 bases not matched to a gene; V was cut back by 0 bases and J by 6 bases. CDR3 length: 17 residues. The CDR3 protein is CASSLDFRTSGTNEQFF. The CDR3 region has the DNA TGTGCCAGCAGCTTGGATTTCCGGACTAGCGGGACCAATGAGCAGTTCTTC.

This clonotype was seen many times. The V gene is TRBV2, the J gene TRBJ1-6; TRBD1 agrees at 7 bases. J lost 4 bases, V lost 8 bases, and 2 bases had no gene match. CDR1 is SNHLY and CDR2 is FYNNEI in the germline V gene. The length of the CDR3 is 13 residues. The CDR3 nucleotides read TGTGCCAGCGGGACAGATTATAATTCACCCCTCCACTTT. Amino acids: CASGTDYNSPLHF.

The chain uses TRBV7-3 and TRBJ2-5, with 10 bases fitting TRBD2. CDR1 SGHTA and CDR2 FQGTGA come from the germline V gene. This CDR3 spans 15 amino acids. V dropped 0 bases and J dropped 3; count of bases not matched to a gene: 1. The CDR3 is CASSLTGLAKETQYF. The CDR3 DNA follows: TGTGCCAGCAGCTTAACGGGACTAGCGAAAGAGACCCAGTACTTC.

This clonotype came up many times. The chain joins TRBV28 to TRBJ2-7, with 7 bases lining up with TRBD1. V trimming: 6 bases; J trimming: 4 bases; junction bases outside the gene matches: 12. Germline V CDR1 and CDR2: MDHEN, SYDVKM. CDR3 length equals 15 residues. The CDR3 here is CASRRQGPRPYEQYF. The CDR3 nucleotides read TGTGCCAGCAGAAGACAGGGCCCACGCCCATACGAGCAGTACTTC.

The chain uses TRBV2 and TRBJ1-1; possible D gene TRBD1, 6 bases. Trimming took 6 bases from V and 1 from J, leaving 12 bases between them. This CDR3 region has 14 residues. The germline gives CDR1 SNHLY, CDR2 FYNNEI. The CDR3 loop reads CASSGQPSNTEAFF. The CDR3 DNA follows: TGTGCCAGCAGCGGACAGCCCTCGAACACTGAAGCTTTCTTT. The entire variable domain, with the rest obtained from reference TRBV2 and TRBJ1-1, is as follows: EPEVTQTPSHQVTQMGQEVILRCVPISNHLYFYWYRQILGQKVEFLVSFYNNEISEKSEIFDDQFSVERPDGSNFTLKIRSTKLEDSAMYFCASSGQPSNTEAFFGQGTRLTVV.

This clonotype was seen ten or more times. The CDR3, as DNA: TGCAGCGTTTTCGGCCTACGAAGCACAGATACGCAGTATTTT. Its translation is CSVFGLRSTDTQYF. J is TRBJ2-3 and V is TRBV29-1, with D hard to call. This CDR3 has 14 residues. The germline V and J ends were trimmed by 5 bases and 0 bases, with 12 bases remaining between them. Germline CDR1 reads SQVTM; CDR2 reads ANQGSEA.

This clonotype was recorded many times. The gene calls are TRBV13 and TRBJ2-7, with D unresolved. The germline gives CDR1 PRHDT, CDR2 FYEKMQ (reference sequence). The CDR3 is 15 residues long. Trimming took 7 bases from V and 0 from J, leaving 16 bases between them. In DNA form, the CDR3 reads TGTGCCAGCATGCGTTTCGGCAGGAGCTCCTACGAGCAGTACTTC. This sequence encodes CASMRFGRSSYEQYF.

This clonotype occurred a few times. The rearrangement joins TRBV12-3 or TRBV12-4 to TRBJ1-2, with D tentatively TRBD1 (6 bases). The ends were cut back, 6 bases at V and 4 bases at J, with 24 bases in the middle. The CDR3 runs 17 residues. CDR3 sequence: CASSLTPILQGPYGYTF. The CDR3 nucleotides read TGTGCCAGCAGCCTTACCCCTATTCTACAGGGTCCCTATGGCTACACCTTC.

This clonotype was recorded many times. The chain links TRBV2 to TRBJ2-4; perhaps TRBD2 as D (6 bases). CDR1 and CDR2 (germline): SNHLY, FYNNEI. The CDR3 is made up of 11 amino acids. Trimming took off 7 bases at V and 7 bases at J, with 8 bases between the two ends. CDR3 sequence reads: CASTGVNIQYF. CDR3 in DNA: TGTGCCAGCACGGGGGTGAACATTCAGTACTTC.

This clonotype came up a few times. The chain links TRBV19 to TRBJ1-1; no clear D gene. Per the germline V gene, CDR1 is LNHDA and CDR2 is SQIVND (reference sequence). The CDR3 is 11 amino acids. Trimming cost V 2 bases and J 7 bases, with 5 bases left between them. DNA of the CDR3: TGTGCCAGTAGTATACTGGATGAAGCTTTCTTT. This sequence encodes CASSILDEAFF. The variable domain in full, with the rest retrieved from reference TRBV19 and TRBJ1-1, is DGGITQSPKYLFRKEGQNVTLSCEQNLNHDAMYWYRQDPGQGLRLIYYSQIVNDFQKGDIAEGYSVSREKKESFPLTVTSAQKNPTAFYLCASSILDEAFFGQGTRLTVV.

A few counts support this clonotype. The chain recombines TRBV12-3 or TRBV12-4 with TRBJ2-1, with D uncertain. The CDR3 spans 13 residues. The V end was cut by 7 bases, the J end by 5 bases, with 12 bases between. The CDR3 coding sequence is TGTGCCAGCAACGGCCAAGCAGACAATGAGCAGTTCTTC. This sequence encodes CASNGQADNEQFF.

V gene TRBV20-1 combines with J gene TRBJ2-1, with 15 bases lining up with TRBD2. Germline-derived CDR1 and CDR2 are DFQATT and SNEGSKA (reference sequence). The CDR3 sequence is 16 residues long. The junction had 9 bases not matched to a gene; V was cut back by 3 bases and J by 9 bases. The DNA of the CDR3 is TGCAGTGCTAGGGGGGGACTAGCGGGAGGACTTGGTGAGCAGTTCTTC. The encoded protein is CSARGGLAGGLGEQFF.

This clonotype was seen only a few times. The rearrangement uses TRBV13 and TRBJ1-6; the D is unclear. Deletions cut 8 bases from V and 2 bases from J, with 13 bases between. CDR1 is PRHDT, CDR2 FYEKMQ, per germline (reference sequence). There are 15 residues in the CDR3. The CDR3 reads CASAKEATYNSPLHF. CDR3 in DNA: TGTGCCAGCGCCAAGGAGGCCACCTATAATTCACCCCTCCACTTT.

This clonotype turned up a few times. J is TRBJ2-1 and V is TRBV14; the D is unclear. This CDR3 region has 11 residues. CDR1 and CDR2 from the germline V gene are SGHDN and FVKESK. V lost 8 bases and J 10 bases, leaving 12 bases between the germline ends. CDR3 sequence (DNA): TGTGCCAGCGCCGCCGGGCCGGAGCAGTTCTTC. This encodes CASAAGPEQFF.

J is TRBJ2-5 and V is TRBV4-3; 11 nucleotides agree with TRBD2. CDR1 and CDR2 from the germline V gene are LGHNA and YSLEER. With 0 bases clipped from V and 13 bases from J, the junction kept 10 bases outside the gene matches. The CDR3 extends over 15 amino acids. CDR3 sequence (DNA): TGCGCCAGCAGCCAAGAAGTGACTAGCGGGACGCCCATGTACTTC. Translating it yields CASSQEVTSGTPMYF.

About this clonotype: This may be a read error, as it is one base from a much larger clone. The missing conserved phenylalanine or tryptophan at the end of this CDR3 makes a read error likely. The CDR3 region has the DNA TGTGCCAGCAGCCAAGATCTGGGGGGCTCCTACAATGAGCAGTTCTAC. This sequence encodes CASSQDLGGSYNEQFY. The chain is built from TRBV3-1 and TRBJ2-1; the D gene is possibly TRBD2 (6 bases). V was pared by 0 bases and J by 0 bases, with 9 bases between. Germline-derived CDR1 and CDR2 are LGHDT and YNNKEL (reference sequence). The CDR3 has 16 amino acids.